This T cell receptor beta chain was profiled in a study of CD8 T cells in Susac syndrome. RNA in amounts of roughly 0.45 to 1 ug was reverse transcribed with random hexamers. Amplification of TCR beta CDR3 spanned 54 Vbeta and 13 Jbeta via immunoSEQ multiplex PCR. One entry per CDR3 protein results from TCRdb running MiXCR on the immunoSEQ multiplex PCR reads. The sample carries 200,000 to 250,000 distinct CDR3 sequences, roughly 93% recorded once. Worth noting for this clonotype: The target antigen is unknown.

CDR3 length: 14 amino acids. The V end was cut by 4 bases, the J end by 2 bases, with 11 bases between. Study-wide results and limits: The Susac syndrome CD4+ T cell repertoires displayed no clonal expansion.

The chain has TRBV12-3 or TRBV12-4 and TRBJ1-1; D is ambiguous. The sample was CD4+ T cells from PBMCs. This clonotype originated in a human donor with Susac syndrome. The CDR3 loop reads CASSSRNLNTEAFF. The CDR3 nucleotides are TGTGCCAGCAGTTCCCGGAACCTTAACACTGAAGCTTTCTTT.